This TCR beta chain comes out of a study of T-cell memory formation after mild COVID-19 (dated by TCRdb to the early 2020s). As for the study more broadly: TCR sequence clusters from the two donors were largely donor specific. Longitudinal TCRalpha and TCRbeta repertoire sequencing tracked T-cell clones expanding and contracting after mild COVID-19 in two donors. Two young, previously healthy adult volunteers, one female and one male, were included in the cohort.

Sequencing was performed on an Illumina NovaSeq 6000. TCRalpha and TCRbeta cDNA libraries were built by 5'RACE with constant-segment primers, adding sample barcodes and unique molecular identifiers. Trizol reagent was used to extract RNA from every sample. The libraries were amplified in two PCR steps, and the second step added a second sample barcode and Illumina TruSeq adapters. Sequencing of libraries was performed on an Illumina NovaSeq with 2 x 150 bp paired-end reads. In the paper's pipeline: Reads were demultiplexed and collapsed into UMI-guided consensus sequences with migec v1.2.7. With mixcr v2.1.11, UMI consensuses were aligned to TRA and TRB V and J templates and assembled into clonotypes. A clonotype was counted as expanded or contracted only when both edgeR and NoisET called the clonotype significant, with the noise models trained on biological replicates. edgeR calls used a false discovery rate-adjusted p below 0.01 and a log2 fold-change threshold of 1. As an exploratory analysis of dynamics, PCA with hierarchical clustering was applied to max-normalized trajectories of the 1000 most abundant clonotypes. Separately sequenced CD4+ and CD8+ repertoires were used to assign the CD4 or CD8 phenotype of responding clones. The public reads were reprocessed in TCRdb via fastp at Q25 and MiXCR, keeping in-frame beta chains. Every CDR3 protein is listed once, alongside the most common genes and DNA of its rows. In this record, the V and J calls reflect TCRdb's handling and not the investigators' own analysis. Counted in this sample were under 550,000 distinct CDR3 sequences; about 20% of them appeared once. Of the sample, 9% to 15% is held by the ten largest clones.

Results and caveats for the whole study, not just this receptor: Contracting CD4+ clones turned up mainly in the CM and EM memory subsets, whereas EMRA was where CD8+ clones were enriched. Balanced CD4/CD8 phenotypes were observed for clones contracting from day 15 to 85, whereas a bias towards CD4+ was observed for a second wave of clones expanding from day 15 to 37. The study covered only a couple of mild cases, and larger cohorts including severe cases with pre-infection samples were considered necessary. Some responding clones were found in pre-infection memory, which suggests that pre-existing cross-reactive memory T cells took part in the SARS-CoV-2 response. The second-wave clones that peaked on day 37 were not confirmed to be SARS-CoV-2 specific.

Ficoll-Paque density gradient centrifugation was the method used to isolate PBMCs. Deletion took 2 bases off V and 1 base off J, with a span of 12 bases between the germline ends. CDR1 and CDR2 are drawn from the germline V gene: ENHRY, SYGVKD. From the cysteine up to the phenylalanine, the CDR3 has a length of 15 residues. Of the read, only the CDR3 DNA is kept; its 45 bases are in frame from base 1. This clonotype was seen more than once but under ten times. Its antigen target is currently unknown. No qualities accompany the bases; no much larger clone lies one base away. In this chain, TRBV10-3 is recombined with TRBJ2-7; the best D guess is TRBD1, with 6 bases matching. The sequenced sample consisted of PBMCs or a T cell subset sorted from them (not recorded which). The TCR comes from an adult woman who had mild COVID-19 (a few samples of this study predate the infection). The sample titles of this study are shuffled in the database, so cell type and time point are left out; the donor was told from shared clones. The DNA sequence follows: TGTGCCATCAGTGAGCCCAAGGACAGTTCCTACGAGCAGTACTTC. Its protein product is CAISEPKDSSYEQYF.